This TCR beta chain was recorded in a study of shared clonotypes between healthy human individuals (dated by TCRdb to about 2020). In the study overall: The cohort comprised a couple of women and a few men aged 18 to 49 years. For each donor, CD4 naive and CD4 memory were each given three plates, CD8 naive was given two plates, and CD8 memory was given one plate. Each donor's leukapheresis produced roughly between roughly 0.85 and 9.5 billion PBMCs. Libraries were prepared and TCR repertoires were sequenced by different laboratories using diverse techniques, in order to increase sequencing depth and limit assay-specific biases. To estimate repertoire size and how much clonotype sharing occurs between individuals, the study deeply sequenced the blood TCR repertoires of five healthy adults.

For the CD8 naive samples, CD45RO-negative cells were positively selected for CCR7, yielding a CD45RA+CCR7+ population from which TemRA cells were excluded. Donors were healthy HIV-negative adults with no recently reported acute infections or vaccinations. Every donor was a Caucasian adult residing in Nashville, Tennessee, USA. Blood was collected by leukapheresis, and PBMCs were isolated by Ficoll-Histopaque density gradient centrifugation and then cryopreserved in liquid nitrogen vapor phase. Analytical flow cytometry was used to check the purity and quantity of every magnetically sorted T cell population. From each sorted fraction, genomic DNA was isolated and quantified by UV absorbance on a Nanodrop 2000c. Results and caveats for the whole study, not just this receptor: Across a few donors, roughly 5.4% of naive CD4, approximately 3.6% of naive CD8, roughly 2.3% of memory CD4, and approximately 0.42% of memory CD8 clonotypes were shared. Pairwise subsampling indicated that sequencing depth was expected to affect the degree of clonotype sharing among donors. Higher generation probabilities were observed for clonotypes shared by all four sorted-subset donors than for non-shared clonotypes. Only blood was sampled, and tissue TCR repertoires likely differ from those in blood. Because the study included only a small number of donors, the genetic and exposure-history diversity represented was limited. Naive subsets generally had larger estimated clonotype richness than memory subsets did. Rarefaction of sorted-subset datasets indicated incomplete sequencing despite the large sequencing depth.

TCR CDR3 regions were amplified from genomic DNA by multiplex PCR using the deep immunoSEQ assay. For each cell subset, the extracted genomic DNA was distributed evenly across all wells of several immunoSEQ 96-well plates, and each plate served as one replicate. For sorted subsets, each replicate PCR was loaded with 200 to 250 ng genomic DNA, equivalent to 25,000 to 35,000 T cell genomes. Purified libraries were measured with a Qubit 3.0 fluorometer, size-checked on a Bioanalyzer 2100, and measured again with the KAPA Library Quantification kit. Every immunoSEQ 96-well plate was sequenced on a dedicated single-read 150-cycle Illumina NextSeq 550 flow cell. Turning to the authors' computational methods: Because the immunoSEQ output held only junctional sequences and lacked quality scores, the filtering could not match the filtering applied to full-length reads. To assign V/J genes and CDR3, sequences were annotated against IMGT germline references using PyIR, a Python wrapper for IgBLAST v1.9. Reads with weak V/J assignments (E-value above 1e-6), missing CDR3, stop codons, out-of-frame junctions, or ambiguous translated residues were removed. V3J clonotypes were defined as sequences sharing an identical inferred V gene, J gene, and CDR3 amino acid sequence. The percentage overlap between two repertoires was calculated by dividing the number of shared unique clonotypes by the size of the smaller repertoire. Repertoire richness was assessed with RTK rarefaction, the Chao1 estimator, and Recon v2.1 estimates of unobserved clonotypes. OLGA was used to compute generation probabilities for all TCRbeta clonotypes that the gDNA method yielded from a handful of donors. TCRdb limited this immuneACCESS table to in-frame rearrangements with V and J called. A share of clones is missing; checked studies link under half to unresolved V genes, and the rest is unexplained. The DNA was the basis for D and trimming; V, J and clone size are from that table. The sample contains about 590,000 clones, about 95% of them found a single time. Together, the top ten hold roughly 0.1% of the sample.

The CDR3 has 15 amino acids, counting the end cysteine and phenylalanine. Just the 45-base CDR3 DNA is kept, in frame starting at base 1. Germline trimming amounts to 4 bases on V and 3 bases on J, with 6 as the count of junction bases outside the gene matches. The germline V gene supplies CDR1 SGHDN and CDR2 FVKESK. In regard to this clone: There is no known antigen for this receptor. Nothing much larger sits one base from this clone, and base qualities are not available.

This clonotype was obtained from a woman in her twenties or thirties in good health. The chain couples TRBV14 to TRBJ2-7, with 10 bases matching TRBD2. The specimen sequenced was naive CD8+ T cells sorted from blood. This specimen's cell subset or site label, interpreted: CD45RA+CCR7+. For the CDR3, the sequence is CASSLGLAAFYEQYF. The DNA is as follows: TGTGCCAGCAGCCTCGGACTAGCGGCCTTCTACGAGCAGTACTTC.